This T cell receptor (beta chain) was recovered during a study of OX40 agonist ivuxolimab in advanced cancers. At the level of the whole study: Ivuxolimab was a fully human IgG2 agonistic monoclonal antibody targeting the costimulatory receptor OX40 (CD134). Prior anti-PD-1, anti-PD-L1 or anti-CTLA-4 therapy was permitted, and checkpoint inhibitors had been received by roughly 40% of dose-escalation patients. The paper reports the monotherapy dose-escalation portion (N of about 52 patients) of the phase I ivuxolimab trial. Three dose-escalation patients achieved partial responses, one with hepatocellular carcinoma and two with cutaneous melanoma. In the dose-escalation cohort, roughly four fifths of patients were male, and the mean age was approximately 55 years, with a range of roughly 23 to 85. Intravenous ivuxolimab was administered to patients every 2 weeks at six dose levels: 0.01, 0.1, 0.3, 1.5, 3 and 10 mg/kg. The point of sequencing TCRbeta in the periphery was to test whether ivuxolimab changed TCR sequence diversity and drove clonal T-cell expansion. Among the 52 dose-escalation patients, about 19 had hepatocellular carcinoma, approximately 15 melanoma, 9 renal cell carcinoma and 9 head and neck cancer.

For sequencing of the TCRbeta CDR3 region, genomic DNA was extracted from the sorted cells. TCRbeta CDR3 regions were sequenced using the immunoSEQ Assay. Sourced from immuneACCESS, this table was stored by TCRdb with only in-frame sequences that have V and J called. A share of the clones is absent; for the studies checked, an unresolved V gene accounts for under half, and the remainder has no known explanation. This sample has 37,000 or so clones in its table, and around 82% of those were observed once. Approximately 2% of the sample belongs to the ten largest clones. Patients with autoimmune disease history or receiving systemic immunosuppression were excluded from the trial. Peripheral blood for TCR sequencing was drawn from every dose cohort at baseline, at cycle 4 day 1 and at cycle 7 day 1. Samples were obtained from an open-label, multicenter, first-in-human phase I dose-escalation trial of ivuxolimab. Adults with locally advanced or metastatic head and neck squamous cell, hepatocellular, melanoma or renal cell carcinoma were enrolled in the trial. Before TCR sequencing, CD4+ T cells and CD8+ T cells from peripheral blood were sorted into separate populations.

On the study overall, not on this receptor specifically: In the 0.1-3.0 mg/kg groups, partial responders had among the lowest normalized peripheral clonal expansion, particularly in CD8+ T cells. Low levels of normalized T-cell clonal expansion were also seen in some nonresponding patients. Which antigens the clonally expanded peripheral T cells were specific for was not determined. Clonal expansion of both CD4+ and CD8+ blood T cells was observed from baseline to week 6 at doses 0.1 to 3.0 mg/kg. After ivuxolimab, more expanded clones were found on average in CD8+ T cells than in CD4+ T cells.

Relative to germline, V is missing 7 bases and J is missing 5 bases, with 7 bases of the junction outside any gene match. Taken from the germline V gene (reference sequence), the CDR1 and CDR2 loops are SGHNT and YYREEE. The CDR3 covers 14 residues, taking in both the cysteine and the phenylalanine. The only DNA kept is the CDR3, 42 bases in frame from the first base. A note on this clone: It has no known antigen specificity. Base quality data are lacking; no much larger clone is found one base away.

This sequence originates from an adult with an advanced solid tumor such as melanoma, head and neck, liver or kidney cancer. Material: CD4+ or CD8+ T cells sorted from blood, obtained in a trial of the OX40 agonist ivuxolimab. The chain is encoded by TRBV5-4 joined to TRBJ2-3; TRBD1 fits 10 bases in the junction. The CDR3 in this case is CASGDRGRGDTQYF. The DNA sequence is as follows: TGTGCCAGCGGCGACAGGGGGCGCGGAGATACGCAGTATTTT. The CDR3 plus the reference TRBV5-4 and TRBJ2-3 genes for the other parts give the full variable domain: ETGVTQSPTHLIKTRGQQVTLRCSSQSGHNTVSWYQQALGQGPQFIFQYYREEENGRGNFPPRFSGLQFPNYSSELNVNALELDDSALYLCASGDRGRGDTQYFGPGTRLTVL.